The 10 T cell receptor beta chains reported below all come from one sample, sequenced in a study of neurological immune-mediated disorders. TCRdb called the 5' RACE reads again in MiXCR, with one record for every CDR3 protein. The sample consists of tens of thousands of distinct CDR3 sequences, around 3.4% of them appearing once. Sequencing was carried out using PBMCs. The receptor set was obtained from a woman aged 45-60 years with multiple sclerosis.

This clonotype was seen repeatedly, ten times or more. This chain links TRBV20-1 with TRBJ1-6; possible D gene TRBD1, 6 bases. The germline V gene encodes CDR1 DFQATT and CDR2 SNEGSKA (reference sequence). The length of the CDR3 is 15 residues. Trimming pared 5 bases from V and 4 bases from J, leaving 15 bases between. The CDR3 is CSAYPWTAYNSPLHF. The CDR3 nucleotides are TGCAGTGCTTACCCCTGGACAGCTTATAATTCACCCCTCCACTTT.

This clonotype was counted at least ten times. This chain links TRBV2 with TRBJ1-1, with D maybe TRBD1 (5 bases). Trimming shortened V by 4 bases and J by 5 bases, and 8 bases separated the two germline ends. The length of the CDR3 is 12 residues. The germline V gene encodes CDR1 SNHLY and CDR2 FYNNEI. In DNA, the CDR3 is TGTGCCAGCAGTGTGGGGCGGACTGAAGCTTTCTTT. Amino acids: CASSVGRTEAFF. The entire variable domain, with the rest obtained from reference TRBV2 and TRBJ1-1, is as follows: EPEVTQTPSHQVTQMGQEVILRCVPISNHLYFYWYRQILGQKVEFLVSFYNNEISEKSEIFDDQFSVERPDGSNFTLKIRSTKLEDSAMYFCASSVGRTEAFFGQGTRLTVV.

This clonotype was counted ten times or more. CDR3 sequence: CASSPGLGGEQYF. The DNA of the CDR3 is TGTGCCAGCAGCCCGGGACTAGGAGGGGAGCAGTACTTC. The gene calls are TRBV5-5 and TRBJ2-7; 8 nucleotides agree with TRBD2. This CDR3 is built from 13 residues. Germline-derived CDR1 and CDR2 are SGHKS and YYEKEE (reference sequence). The V and J ends lost 4 bases and 7 bases, in that order; junction bases with no gene match: 7.

This clonotype was seen many times. V is TRBV7-9 and J is TRBJ1-1, with a possible D match to TRBD1 (5 bases). CDR3 length: 14 amino acids. In germline, CDR1 is SEHNR, CDR2 FQNEAQ (reference sequence). The V and J ends lost 5 bases and 7 bases respectively, with 17 bases between them. The CDR3 here is CASSHFGGRDEAFF. The CDR3, as DNA: TGTGCCAGCAGCCACTTCGGGGGACGCGATGAAGCTTTCTTT.

This clonotype has just a few counts. This chain joins TRBV9 and TRBJ2-3; D uncertain. The CDR3 covers 12 residues. Trimming took 2 bases from V and 2 from J, leaving 3 bases between them. Per the germline V gene, CDR1 is SGDLS and CDR2 is YYNGEE. The CDR3 region is CASSVHTDTQYF. CDR3 bases: TGTGCCAGCAGCGTCCACACAGATACGCAGTATTTT.

This clonotype was found many times. This sequence joins TRBV20-1 and TRBJ2-1, with a weak D call TRBD1 (7 bases). V lost 5 bases to trimming and J lost 5 bases, with 13 bases between them. The V gene's germline CDR1 is DFQATT and CDR2 SNEGSKA (reference sequence). The CDR3 extends over 13 amino acids. The DNA for the CDR3 is TGCAGTGCTCCCCCAGGGGGGCACAATGAGCAGTTCTTC. Protein sequence: CSAPPGGHNEQFF.

This clonotype was counted many times. The CDR3 sequence: CSAPQFGRGSTDTQYF. The CDR3, as DNA: TGCAGTGCTCCTCAGTTTGGCAGGGGCAGCACAGATACGCAGTATTTT. J is TRBJ2-3 and V is TRBV20-1, with D tentatively TRBD1 (6 bases). The V gene's germline CDR1 is DFQATT and CDR2 SNEGSKA (reference sequence). Trimming stripped 5 bases from V and 0 bases from J, with 18 bases between. The CDR3 length is 16 residues.

Ten or more counts support this clonotype. This chain links TRBV6-6 with TRBJ2-1; possibly TRBD2 for D (6 bases). Per the germline V gene, CDR1 is MNHNY and CDR2 is SVGAGI (reference sequence). Trimming pared 0 bases from V and 6 bases from J, leaving 15 bases between. The CDR3 length is 16 residues. The CDR3 DNA follows: TGTGCCAGCAGTTACTCGGCTAGCGCTTTTGGCAATGAGCAGTTCTTC. It is translated as CASSYSASAFGNEQFF.

This clonotype was detected many times. The chain carries TRBV6-1 and TRBJ1-2, with D perhaps matching TRBD1 (6 bases). From germline, CDR1 is MNHNS and CDR2 SASEGT. The CDR3 sequence is 13 residues long. Trimming pared 6 bases from V and 6 bases from J, leaving 14 bases between. The CDR3 sequence: CASSTGSEDGYTF. CDR3 bases: TGTGCCAGCAGCACAGGGAGTGAGGATGGCTACACCTTC.

This clonotype has a count of ten or more. This chain connects TRBV7-2 to TRBJ2-5; D ambiguous. Trimming took 5 bases from V and 4 from J, leaving 17 bases between them. The CDR3 is 15 amino acids. CDR1 and CDR2 (germline): SGHTA, FQGNSA. The CDR3 sequence: CASSLGYYPRETQYF. The CDR3 coding sequence is TGTGCCAGCAGCCTCGGCTATTACCCTCGAGAGACCCAGTACTTC. Supplemented by reference TRBV7-2 and TRBJ2-5, the full variable domain reads GAGVSQSPSNKVTEKGKDVELRCDPISGHTALYWYRQSLGQGLEFLIYFQGNSAPDKSGLPSDRFSAERTGGSVSTLTIQRTQQEDSAVYLCASSLGYYPRETQYFGPGTRLLVL.